This T cell receptor (beta chain) was retrieved from a study of vaccination effects on CD4 cells after COVID-19. Broader study findings: Late in the post-vaccination period, infection-induced and vaccine-induced clones underwent marked clonal contraction.

A few counts support this clone. Antigen: not known. This table comes from immunoSEQ multiplex PCR, and its TCRdb copy is limited to in-frame clones, with some not included. The repertoire holds 66,000 or so clones, with 65% to 80% as singletons. Per the germline V gene, CDR1 is MNHEY and CDR2 is SMNVEV (reference sequence). V gave up 4 bases and J gave up 4 bases; unmatched junction bases: 9. The CDR3 runs 16 residues. Culture lasted around eleven days before CD4+ T cell isolation. As their vaccination, participants received two doses of either BNT162b2 or mRNA-1273. People in the vaccine group had not been infected with SARS-CoV-2 before, and their nucleocapsid antibodies were negative. On both days 3 and 7, half of the culture medium was replaced with IL-2 medium.

This clonotype was sampled from a human donor who received a COVID-19 vaccine. The chain recombines TRBV27 with TRBJ1-3; 8 positions match TRBD1. The sample in question was CD4+ T cells from PBMCs cultured without peptide, obtained after COVID-19 vaccination. This CDR3 is CASSSLRTGSGNTIYF. For the CDR3, the DNA is TGTGCCAGCAGTTCCTTACGGACAGGGTCGGGAAACACCATATATTTT.